The rows below give T cell receptor beta chains drawn from one sample of a study of cytomegalovirus exposure and HLA in healthy donors. Sequenced by immunoSEQ multiplex PCR; TCRdb stores in-frame clones only, minus some. The profile shows about 100,000 clones, around 82% of them singletons. Sequenced material: PBMCs. These receptors were obtained from a woman in her sixties or seventies in good health and CMV-seronegative. CDR3s include the opening cysteine and the closing phenylalanine or tryptophan. Fields, in order: V gene, J gene, CDR3 protein.

v_call: TRBV11-2
j_call: TRBJ2-7
cdr3_aa: CASSLAGGPSYEQYF

v_call: TRBV7-9
j_call: TRBJ1-5
cdr3_aa: CASSSNELDQPQHF

v_call: TRBV7-9
j_call: TRBJ1-1
cdr3_aa: CASSPGGIPAMNTEAFF

v_call: TRBV30
j_call: TRBJ2-3
cdr3_aa: CAWSIRRLAGTDTQYF

v_call: TRBV10-3
j_call: TRBJ1-1
cdr3_aa: CAISDQGGTLEAFF

v_call: TRBV6-5
j_call: TRBJ2-1
cdr3_aa: CASSPSGNEQFF

v_call: TRBV7-2
j_call: TRBJ2-7
cdr3_aa: CASSLRGGSSYEQYF

v_call: TRBV10-2
j_call: TRBJ2-7
cdr3_aa: CASSEGTSGGTSSYEQYF

v_call: TRBV7-9
j_call: TRBJ2-1
cdr3_aa: CASSKLVPPKSEQFF

v_call: TRBV4-3
j_call: TRBJ1-1
cdr3_aa: CASSQKDREGTEAFF

v_call: TRBV28
j_call: TRBJ1-1
cdr3_aa: CASSLLKEADTEAFF

v_call: TRBV29-1
j_call: TRBJ2-3
cdr3_aa: CSVDNVAGALWYF

v_call: TRBV15
j_call: TRBJ2-3
cdr3_aa: CATSRAGAGGGTDTQYF

v_call: TRBV18
j_call: TRBJ1-2
cdr3_aa: CASSPWTGGSGYTF

v_call: TRBV10-3
j_call: TRBJ1-1
cdr3_aa: CAISVTGEGEAFF

v_call: TRBV6-5
j_call: TRBJ2-2
cdr3_aa: CASRPTRGSDGELFF

v_call: TRBV10-3
j_call: TRBJ2-5
cdr3_aa: CAISDGLAGETQYF